This T cell receptor beta chain originates from a study of blood T cell repertoires in COVID-19. Study-level background: Italy, Spain and the United States were the sources of the convalescent and acute COVID-19 samples. Sample material is recorded as cDNA or gDNA derived from T cells, B-cell-depleted T cells, or PBMCs.

The V and J ends lost 3 bases and 7 bases respectively, with 7 bases between them. The CDR3 is made up of 12 amino acids. Germline V gives CDR1 LNHDA, CDR2 SQIVND (reference sequence). Seattle patient enrollment occurred during active infection, with longitudinal follow-up thereafter. Profiling relied on immunoSEQ multiplex PCR, and the TCRdb table lists in-frame clones only, not all of them. The repertoire includes under 200,000 clones, 85% of them detected once, and 0.8% to 0.95% sits in the top ten. The sequence derives from a man aged 60 to 69 with COVID-19, enrolled during active disease. The rearrangement joins TRBV19 to TRBJ2-4, with D perhaps TRBD1 (6 bases). Source material: peripheral blood. The CDR3 DNA reads TGTGCCAGTAGTATGCAGGGGAACATTCAGTACTTC. Its translation is CASSMQGNIQYF.